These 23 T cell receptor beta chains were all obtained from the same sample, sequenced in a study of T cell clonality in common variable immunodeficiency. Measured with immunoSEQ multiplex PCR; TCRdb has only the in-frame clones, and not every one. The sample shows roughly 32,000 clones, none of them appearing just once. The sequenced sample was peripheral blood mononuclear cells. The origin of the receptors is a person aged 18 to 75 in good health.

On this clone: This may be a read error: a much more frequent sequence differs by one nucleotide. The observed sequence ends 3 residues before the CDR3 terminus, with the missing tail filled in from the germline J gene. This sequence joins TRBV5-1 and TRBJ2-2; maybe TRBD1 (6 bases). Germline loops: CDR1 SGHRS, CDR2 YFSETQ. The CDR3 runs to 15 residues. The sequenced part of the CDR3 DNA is TGCGCCAGCAGCTTGGACAGGGCTGGGGCCAACGTG. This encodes CASSLDRAGANV. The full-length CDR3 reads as CASSLDRAGANVLFF.

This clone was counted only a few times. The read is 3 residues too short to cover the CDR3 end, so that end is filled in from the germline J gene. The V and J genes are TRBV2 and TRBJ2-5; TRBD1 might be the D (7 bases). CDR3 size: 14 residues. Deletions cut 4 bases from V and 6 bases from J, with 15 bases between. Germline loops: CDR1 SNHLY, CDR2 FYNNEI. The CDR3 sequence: CASSVGQGGQTQYF. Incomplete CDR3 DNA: TGTGCCAGCAGTGTTGGCCAGGGGGGACAGACC.

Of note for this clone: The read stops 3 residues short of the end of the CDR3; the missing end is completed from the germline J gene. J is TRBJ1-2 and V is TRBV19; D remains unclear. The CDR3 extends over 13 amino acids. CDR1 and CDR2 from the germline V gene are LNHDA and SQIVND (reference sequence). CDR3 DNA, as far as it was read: TGTGCCAGTAGTAGGGGTACCGACTACGAC. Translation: CASSRGTDYD. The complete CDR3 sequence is CASSRGTDYDYTF.

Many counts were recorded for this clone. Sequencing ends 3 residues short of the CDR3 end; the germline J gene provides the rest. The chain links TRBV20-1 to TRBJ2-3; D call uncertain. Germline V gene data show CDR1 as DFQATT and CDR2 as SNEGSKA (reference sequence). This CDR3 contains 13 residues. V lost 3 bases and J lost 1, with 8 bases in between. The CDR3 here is CSASGQGTDTQYF. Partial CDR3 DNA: TGCAGTGCTAGTGGCCAGGGCACAGATACG.

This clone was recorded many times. The CDR3 region is CASSRQPQTGRGEKLFF. CDR3 bases read: TGTGCCAGCAGTCGCCAACCCCAGACAGGGAGGGGTGAAAAA. The chain links TRBV6-2 or TRBV6-3 to TRBJ1-4; TRBD1 matches 7 bases. The read halts 3 residues ahead of the CDR3 end, with the missing end drawn from the germline J gene. The V and J ends lost 5 bases and 7 bases, in that order; junction bases with no gene match: 16. CDR1 and CDR2 from the germline V gene are MNHEY and SVGEGT. This CDR3 has 17 amino acids.

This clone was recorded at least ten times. The sequenced CDR3 bases are TGCGCCAGCAGCTTGACTGGACAGGGTTTGGGAACTGAA. This gives the protein CASSLTGQGLGTE. The full CDR3 protein reads CASSLTGQGLGTEAFF. This chain links TRBV5-1 with TRBJ1-1; TRBD1 matches 8 bases. The read halts 3 residues ahead of the CDR3 end, with the missing end drawn from the germline J gene. Germline V gene lookup returns CDR1 SGHRS and CDR2 YFSETQ. This CDR3 is 16 amino acids long. After removal of 1 base from V and 5 bases from J, the junction contained 10 bases not matched to a gene.

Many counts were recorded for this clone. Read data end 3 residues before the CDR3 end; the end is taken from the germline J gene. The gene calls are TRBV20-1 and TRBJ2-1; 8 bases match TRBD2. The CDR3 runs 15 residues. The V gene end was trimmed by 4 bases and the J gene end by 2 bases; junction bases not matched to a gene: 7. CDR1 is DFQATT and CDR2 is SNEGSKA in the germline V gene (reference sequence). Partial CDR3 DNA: TGCAGTGCTAATACCCCTAGCGGGCCCTACAATGAG. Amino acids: CSANTPSGPYNE. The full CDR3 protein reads CSANTPSGPYNEQFF.

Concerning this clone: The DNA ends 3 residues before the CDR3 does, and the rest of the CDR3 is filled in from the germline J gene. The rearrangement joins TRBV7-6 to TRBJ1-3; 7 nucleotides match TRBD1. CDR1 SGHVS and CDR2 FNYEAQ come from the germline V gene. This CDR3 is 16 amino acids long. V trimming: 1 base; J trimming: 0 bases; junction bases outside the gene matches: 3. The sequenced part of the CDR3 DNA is TGTGCCAGCAGCTTAGGTGGACAGGTCTCTGGAAACACC. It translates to CASSLGGQVSGNT. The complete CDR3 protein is CASSLGGQVSGNTIYF. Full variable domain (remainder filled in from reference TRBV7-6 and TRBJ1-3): GAGVSQSPRYKVTKRGQDVALRCDPISGHVSLYWYRQALGQGPEFLTYFNYEAQQDKSGLPNDRFSAERPEGSISTLTIQRTEQRDSAMYRCASSLGGQVSGNTIYFGEGSWLTVV.

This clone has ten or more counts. The CDR3 DNA, read in part, is TGTGCCAGCAGACCAAGGGGTGGTAGCTCCTACGAG. Encoded protein: CASRPRGGSSYE. The complete CDR3 reads CASRPRGGSSYEQYF. The rearrangement joins TRBV5-6 to TRBJ2-7, with D possibly TRBD1 on 5 matching bases. The read comes to an end 3 residues before the CDR3 does, leaving the germline J gene to fill in the end. CDR3 length: 15 amino acids. Trimming left V 5 bases short and J 0 bases short, with 15 bases between. Germline assignment: CDR1 SGHDT and CDR2 YYEEEE.

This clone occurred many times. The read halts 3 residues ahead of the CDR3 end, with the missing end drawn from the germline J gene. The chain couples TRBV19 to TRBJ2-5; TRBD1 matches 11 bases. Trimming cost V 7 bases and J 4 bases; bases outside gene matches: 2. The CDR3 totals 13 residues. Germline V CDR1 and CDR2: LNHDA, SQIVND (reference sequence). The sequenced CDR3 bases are TGTGCCAGTACCGGGACAGGGGGAGAGACC. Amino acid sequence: CASTGTGGET. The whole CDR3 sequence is CASTGTGGETQYF.

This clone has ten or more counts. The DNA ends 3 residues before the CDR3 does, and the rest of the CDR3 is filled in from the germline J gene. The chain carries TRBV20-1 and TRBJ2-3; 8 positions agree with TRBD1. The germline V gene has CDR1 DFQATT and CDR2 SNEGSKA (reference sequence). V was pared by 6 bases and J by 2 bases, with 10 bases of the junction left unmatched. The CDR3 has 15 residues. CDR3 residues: CSAKLRTGNTDTQYF. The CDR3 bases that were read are TGCAGTGCCAAACTCAGGACAGGGAACACAGATACG.

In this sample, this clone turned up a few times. The CDR3 loop reads CSAQALGASYGYTF. The DNA read from the CDR3 is TGCAGTGCTCAAGCCCTTGGGGCATCTTATGGC. V gene TRBV20-1 combines with J gene TRBJ1-2, with D possibly TRBD1 on 5 matching bases. The read is 3 residues too short to cover the CDR3 end, so that end is filled in from the germline J gene. The CDR3 consists of 14 residues. The V end lost 5 bases, the J end lost 5 bases, and 18 bases lay between the germline ends. Germline assignment: CDR1 DFQATT and CDR2 SNEGSKA (reference sequence).

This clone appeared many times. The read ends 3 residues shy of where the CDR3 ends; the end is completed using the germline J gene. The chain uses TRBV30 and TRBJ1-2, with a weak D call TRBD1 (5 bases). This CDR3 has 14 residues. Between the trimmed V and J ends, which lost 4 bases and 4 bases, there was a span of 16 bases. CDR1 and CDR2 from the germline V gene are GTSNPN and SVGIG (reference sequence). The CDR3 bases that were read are TGTGCCTGGACGCCGAGGGGTCCCTTCTATGGC. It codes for CAWTPRGPFYG. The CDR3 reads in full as CAWTPRGPFYGYTF. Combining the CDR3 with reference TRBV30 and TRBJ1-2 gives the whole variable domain SQTIHQWPATLVQPVGSPLSLECTVEGTSNPNLYWYRQAAGRGLQLLFYSVGIGQISSEVPQNLSASRPQDRQFILSSKKLLLSDSGFYLCAWTPRGPFYGYTFGSGTRLTVV.

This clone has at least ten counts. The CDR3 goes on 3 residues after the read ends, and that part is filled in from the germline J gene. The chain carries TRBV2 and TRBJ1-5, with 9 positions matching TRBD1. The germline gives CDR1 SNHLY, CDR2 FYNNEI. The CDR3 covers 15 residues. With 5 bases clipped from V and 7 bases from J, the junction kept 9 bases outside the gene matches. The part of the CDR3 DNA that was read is TGTGCCAGCAGTAAAGGACAGGGGTCCTACCAGCCC. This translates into CASSKGQGSYQP. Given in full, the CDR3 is CASSKGQGSYQPQHF. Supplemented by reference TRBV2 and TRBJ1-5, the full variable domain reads EPEVTQTPSHQVTQMGQEVILRCVPISNHLYFYWYRQILGQKVEFLVSFYNNEISEKSEIFDDQFSVERPDGSNFTLKIRSTKLEDSAMYFCASSKGQGSYQPQHFGDGTRLSIL.

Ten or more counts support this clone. CDR3: CASSSGQGYGYTF. Incomplete CDR3 DNA: TGTGCCAGCAGCTCGGGACAGGGATATGGC. The chain joins TRBV7-2 to TRBJ1-2; TRBD1 matches at 9 bases. The sequence runs out 3 residues before the end of the CDR3; the remainder is reconstructed from the germline J gene. V shed 4 bases, J shed 5 bases, and the junction held 2 bases outside the gene matches. CDR1 and CDR2 (germline): SGHTA, FQGNSA. The CDR3 extends over 13 amino acids.

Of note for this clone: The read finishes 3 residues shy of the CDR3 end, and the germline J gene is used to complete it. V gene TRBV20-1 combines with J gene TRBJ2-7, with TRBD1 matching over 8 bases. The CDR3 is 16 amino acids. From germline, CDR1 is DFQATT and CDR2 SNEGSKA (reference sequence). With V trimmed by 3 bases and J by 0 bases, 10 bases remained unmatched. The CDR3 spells CSASPDRAWSSYEQYF. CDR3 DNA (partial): TGCAGTGCTAGCCCGGACAGGGCATGGAGCTCCTACGAG.

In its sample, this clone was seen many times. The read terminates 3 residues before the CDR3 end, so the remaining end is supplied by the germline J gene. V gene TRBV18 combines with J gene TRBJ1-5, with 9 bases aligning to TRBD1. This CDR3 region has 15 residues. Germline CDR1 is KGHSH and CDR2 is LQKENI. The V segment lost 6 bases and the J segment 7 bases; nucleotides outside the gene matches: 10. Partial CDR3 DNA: TGTGCCAGCTCCCAACTACAGGGGGCGAGGCAGCCC. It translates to CASSQLQGARQP. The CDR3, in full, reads CASSQLQGARQPQHF.

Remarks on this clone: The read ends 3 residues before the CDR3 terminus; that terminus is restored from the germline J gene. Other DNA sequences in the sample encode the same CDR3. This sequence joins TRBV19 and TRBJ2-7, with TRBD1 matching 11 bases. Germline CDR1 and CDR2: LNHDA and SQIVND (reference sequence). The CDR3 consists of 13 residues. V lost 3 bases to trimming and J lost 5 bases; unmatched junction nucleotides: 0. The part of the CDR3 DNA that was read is TGTGCCAGTAGTATGGGACAGGGGGACGAG. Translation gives CASSMGQGDE. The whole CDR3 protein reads CASSMGQGDEQYF.

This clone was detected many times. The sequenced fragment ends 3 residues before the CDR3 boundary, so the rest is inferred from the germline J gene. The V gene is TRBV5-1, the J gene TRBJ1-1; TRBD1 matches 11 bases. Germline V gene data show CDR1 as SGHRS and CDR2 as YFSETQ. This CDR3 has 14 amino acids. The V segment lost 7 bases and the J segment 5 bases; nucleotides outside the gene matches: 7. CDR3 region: CASFTGTGGTEAFF. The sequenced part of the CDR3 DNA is TGCGCCAGCTTCACCGGGACAGGGGGAACTGAA.

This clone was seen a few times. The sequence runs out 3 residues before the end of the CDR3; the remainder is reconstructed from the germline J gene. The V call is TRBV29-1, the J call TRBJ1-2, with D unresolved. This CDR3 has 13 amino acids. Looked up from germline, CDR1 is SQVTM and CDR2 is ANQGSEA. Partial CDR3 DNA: TGCAGCGTTGAAGCCCAAGGGTCGCACGGC. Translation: CSVEAQGSHG. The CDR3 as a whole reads CSVEAQGSHGYTF.

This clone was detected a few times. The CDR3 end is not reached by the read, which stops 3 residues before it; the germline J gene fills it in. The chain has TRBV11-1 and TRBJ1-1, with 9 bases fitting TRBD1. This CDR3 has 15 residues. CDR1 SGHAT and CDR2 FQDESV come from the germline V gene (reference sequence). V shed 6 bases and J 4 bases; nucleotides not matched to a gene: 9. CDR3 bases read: TGTGCCAGCAGACTCGGGACAGGGATGGGCACTGAA. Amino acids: CASRLGTGMGTE. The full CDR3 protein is CASRLGTGMGTEAFF.

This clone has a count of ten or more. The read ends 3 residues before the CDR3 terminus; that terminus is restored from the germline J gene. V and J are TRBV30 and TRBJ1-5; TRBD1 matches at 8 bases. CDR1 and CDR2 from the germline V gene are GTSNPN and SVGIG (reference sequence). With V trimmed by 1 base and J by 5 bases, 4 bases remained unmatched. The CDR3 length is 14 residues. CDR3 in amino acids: CAWSALTGDQPQHF. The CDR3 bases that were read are TGTGCCTGGAGTGCCTTGACAGGGGATCAGCCC.

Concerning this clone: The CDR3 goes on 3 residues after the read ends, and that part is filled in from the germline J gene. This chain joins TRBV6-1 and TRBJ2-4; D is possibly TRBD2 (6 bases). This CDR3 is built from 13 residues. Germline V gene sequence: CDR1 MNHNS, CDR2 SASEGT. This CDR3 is CASSEAGHGGQYF. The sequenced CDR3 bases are TGTGCCAGCAGTGAAGCCGGACACGGGGGT.